The next 17 T cell receptor beta chains were all read from a single sample in a study of shared clonotypes between healthy human individuals. The table came from immunoSEQ multiplex PCR; TCRdb's copy has only in-frame clones and leaves some out. The profile shows more than 2 million clones, nearly 97% of them singletons. The source material was naive CD4+ T cells sorted from blood. Described subset: CD45RA+ positively selected. The receptors derive from a man aged 18 to 30 in good health.

A remark on this clone: Other DNA sequences in this specimen translate into the identical CDR3. This chain uses TRBV7-9 with TRBJ2-3, with D unresolved. The V gene lost 5 bases and the J gene lost 5 bases, with 8 bases spanning the gap. The CDR3 is 12 residues long. Germline CDR1 and CDR2: SEHNR and FQNEAQ (reference sequence). CDR3 sequence reads: CASSPLGDTQYF. CDR3 in DNA: TGTGCCAGCAGCCCCCTGGGAGATACGCAGTATTTT.

V gene TRBV25-1 combines with J gene TRBJ2-1, with 9 positions matching TRBD1. With 5 bases clipped from V and 10 bases from J, the junction kept 9 bases outside the gene matches. CDR1 MGHDK and CDR2 SYGVNS come from the germline V gene. The CDR3 consists of 14 residues. In DNA form, the CDR3 reads TGTGCCAGCAGTAGCCCGGGACAGGGCTTGGAGCAGTTCTTC. It yields the protein CASSSPGQGLEQFF.

The chain joins TRBV6-6 to TRBJ1-5; D is unresolved. The CDR3 spans 13 residues. CDR1 is MNHNY and CDR2 is SVGAGI in the germline V gene (reference sequence). Trimming pared 4 bases from V and 4 bases from J, leaving 8 bases between. In nucleotides, the CDR3 is TGTGCCAGCAGTTTGGATAGTAATCAGCCCCAGCATTTT. It specifies CASSLDSNQPQHF.

This clone came up once. V usage is TRBV11-2 and J usage is TRBJ2-3, with 8 bases matching TRBD1. V dropped 2 bases and J dropped 6; count of bases not matched to a gene: 4. The CDR3 is made up of 14 amino acids. Germline V gives CDR1 SGHAT, CDR2 FQNNGV. This CDR3 reads CASSLTQGADTQYF. For the CDR3, the DNA is TGTGCCAGCAGCTTAACGCAGGGGGCCGATACGCAGTATTTT.

The chain has TRBV5-1 and TRBJ1-1; weak D call: TRBD1 (6 bases). V was trimmed by 5 bases and J by 4 bases, leaving 12 bases between them. The V gene's germline CDR1 is SGHRS and CDR2 YFSETQ. CDR3 length: 13 amino acids. The CDR3: CASRSTGSTEAFF. As DNA, the CDR3 is TGCGCCAGCAGGTCTACAGGGAGCACTGAAGCTTTCTTT.

The chain is built from TRBV10-3 and TRBJ1-2; 8 nucleotides match TRBD1. Germline lookup yields CDR1 ENHRY and CDR2 SYGVKD. The CDR3 length is 16 residues. V was pared by 4 bases and J by 4 bases, with 11 bases of the junction left unmatched. The CDR3 spells CAISGRDQGASYGYTF. The CDR3 DNA reads as TGTGCCATCAGTGGGCGAGATCAGGGGGCCAGCTATGGCTACACCTTC.

This chain links TRBV29-1 with TRBJ2-7, with TRBD2 matching over 7 bases. The J segment lost 0 bases and the V segment lost 4 bases, leaving 9 bases of the junction unmatched. The CDR3 covers 15 residues. Germline CDR1 reads SQVTM; CDR2 reads ANQGSEA. In nucleotides, the CDR3 is TGCAGCGTTGTACCGGGACTACACAACTCCTACGAGCAGTACTTC. It encodes CSVVPGLHNSYEQYF.

In the case of this clone: An end of the junction differs from the germline gene, which may be a read error. The genes are TRBV6-5 and TRBJ1-6, with TRBD1 identical over 9 bases. The CDR3 contains 14 residues. Per the germline V gene, CDR1 is MNHEY and CDR2 is SVGAGI. The CDR3 coding sequence is TGTGCCAGCAGTCAACAGGGGGCTAGATCACCCCTCTACTTT. This codes for CASSQQGARSPLYF.

This clone appeared once. This chain uses TRBV19 with TRBJ1-1; D ambiguous. Looked up from germline, CDR1 is LNHDA and CDR2 is SQIVND (reference sequence). The CDR3 has 11 residues. V lost 5 bases to trimming and J lost 5 bases, with 6 bases between them. CDR3 in DNA: TGTGCCAGTAGTTTAAGTACTGAAGCTTTCTTT. It encodes CASSLSTEAFF.

The chain links TRBV7-9 to TRBJ1-2, with 9 bases lining up with TRBD1. CDR1 and CDR2 (germline): SEHNR, FQNEAQ (reference sequence). The CDR3 is 15 amino acids. The V segment lost 5 bases and the J segment 6 bases; nucleotides outside the gene matches: 10. CDR3 sequence (DNA): TGTGCCAGCAGCCCAACCGGGACAGGGAGGAATGGCTACACCTTC. Translating gives CASSPTGTGRNGYTF. The entire variable domain, with the rest obtained from reference TRBV7-9 and TRBJ1-2, is as follows: DTGVSQNPRHKITKRGQNVTFRCDPISEHNRLYWYRQTLGQGPEFLTYFQNEAQLEKSRLLSDRFSAERPKGSFSTLEIQRTEQGDSAMYLCASSPTGTGRNGYTFGSGTRLTVV.

The chain links TRBV5-6 to TRBJ2-1; 7 nucleotides align to TRBD2. CDR1 SGHDT and CDR2 YYEEEE come from the germline V gene. V lost 3 bases and J lost 4; bases outside the gene matches: 7. This CDR3 comprises 15 residues. CDR3 DNA sequence: TGTGCCAGCAGCTCGGGCGGACTAGTATACAATGAGCAGTTCTTC. This translates into CASSSGGLVYNEQFF.

Turning to this clone: Additional DNA sequences in this sample encode the identical CDR3. This chain uses TRBV18 with TRBJ2-2; D gene ambiguous. V was cut by 1 base and J by 2 bases, with 5 bases left in between. This CDR3 has 14 amino acids. Germline CDR1 is KGHSH and CDR2 is LQKENI. For the CDR3, the DNA is TGTGCCAGCTCACCACGTGGAAACACCGGGGAGCTGTTTTTT. This sequence encodes CASSPRGNTGELFF.

The chain recombines TRBV6-5 with TRBJ1-2; 7 positions agree with TRBD1. Germline trimming cut 4 bases from V and 4 bases from J; bases unmatched to any gene: 9. This CDR3 comprises 15 residues. Germline CDR1 and CDR2: MNHEY and SVGAGI. CDR3 sequence reads: CASSSLTGSGYGYTF. Here the CDR3 DNA reads TGTGCCAGCAGTTCCCTGACAGGGTCAGGCTATGGCTACACCTTC.

Comments on this clone: Other DNA sequences within the sample encode an identical CDR3. This chain links TRBV6-5 with TRBJ2-7; D is possibly TRBD1 (6 bases). Germline values: CDR1 MNHEY, CDR2 SVGAGI. The CDR3 has 15 amino acids. The germline V and J ends were trimmed by 5 bases and 1 base, with 15 bases remaining between them. The CDR3 reads CASSPGQLGSYEQYF. The CDR3 DNA reads as TGTGCCAGCAGTCCCGGACAGCTAGGGTCCTACGAGCAGTACTTC.

The V and J genes are TRBV21-1 and TRBJ1-5. TRBV21-1 is labeled a pseudogene. This CDR3 is 14 amino acids long. CDR3 coding DNA: TGTGCCAGCAGCTGGGGGATGTGCAATCAGCCCCAGCATTTT. It translates to CASSWGMCNQPQHF.

The chain has TRBV30 and TRBJ1-2; D gene ambiguous. The CDR3 length is 15 residues. The V and J ends lost 4 bases and 6 bases respectively, with 21 bases between them. Germline V gives CDR1 GTSNPN, CDR2 SVGIG (reference sequence). The CDR3 is CAWKLPATAMNGYTF. CDR3 DNA sequence: TGTGCCTGGAAACTCCCGGCAACCGCAATGAATGGCTACACCTTC.

This CDR3 is CASSPGTRKGTDTQYF. As DNA, the CDR3 is TGTGCCAGCAGCCCCGGGACCCGTAAGGGGACAGATACGCAGTATTTT. V usage is TRBV11-2 and J usage is TRBJ2-3, with D perhaps given as TRBD1 or TRBD2 (5 bases each). V lost 5 bases, J lost 3 bases, and 18 bases lay in between. CDR3 length: 16 amino acids. Germline CDR1 reads SGHAT; CDR2 reads FQNNGV. The variable domain in full, with the rest retrieved from reference TRBV11-2 and TRBJ2-3, is EAGVAQSPRYKIIEKRQSVAFWCNPISGHATLYWYQQILGQGPKLLIQFQNNGVVDDSQLPKDRFSAERLKGVDSTLKIQPAKLEDSAVYLCASSPGTRKGTDTQYFGPGTRLTVL.